The table lists the clone carrying this TCR beta chain with a few counts. What it binds is unknown. The data belong to a study of vaccination and CD4 T cells after COVID-19. Sequencing of the DNA from cultured CD4+ T cells was carried out with the Oncomine TCR Beta short-read assay. TCRdb re-called the PCR reads through MiXCR, storing one row per CDR3 protein. The sample comprises fewer than 15,000 distinct CDR3 sequences, roughly 50% of which are singletons, and roughly 27% rests with the top ten. The sample's treatment: approximately 10-day PBMC culture with coronavirus spike peptide pools or control peptides (ViraFEST assay). Germline loops: CDR1 MNHEY, CDR2 SVGAGI. V gave up 4 bases and J gave up 7 bases; unmatched junction bases: 3. The CDR3 is made up of 14 amino acids.

Here the sequenced sample was cultured CD4+ T cells from blood, taken after SARS-CoV-2 vaccination. The sequence derives from a human donor with COVID-19. V and J are TRBV6-5 and TRBJ1-6, with 8 bases aligning to TRBD1. CDR3 nucleotide sequence: TGTGCCAGCAGTTGGGACAGGTCCAATTCACCCCTCCACTTT. Translation gives CASSWDRSNSPLHF.